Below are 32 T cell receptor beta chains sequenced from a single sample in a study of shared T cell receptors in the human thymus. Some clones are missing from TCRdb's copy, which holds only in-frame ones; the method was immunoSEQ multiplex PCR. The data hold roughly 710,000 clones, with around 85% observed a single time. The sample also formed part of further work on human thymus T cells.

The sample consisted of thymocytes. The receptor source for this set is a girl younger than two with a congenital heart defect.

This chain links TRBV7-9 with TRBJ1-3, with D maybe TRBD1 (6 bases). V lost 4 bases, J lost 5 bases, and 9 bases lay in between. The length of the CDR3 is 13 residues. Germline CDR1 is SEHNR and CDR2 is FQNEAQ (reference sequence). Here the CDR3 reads CASSSTGRNTIYF. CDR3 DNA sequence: TGTGCCAGCAGCTCGACAGGACGAAACACCATATATTTT.

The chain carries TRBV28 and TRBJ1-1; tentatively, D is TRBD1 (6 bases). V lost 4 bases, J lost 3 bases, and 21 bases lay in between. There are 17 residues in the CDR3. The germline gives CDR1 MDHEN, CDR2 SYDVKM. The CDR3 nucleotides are TGTGCCAGCAGTTCCGACCGGGACAAGAAGCTACACACTGAAGCTTTCTTT. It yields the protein CASSSDRDKKLHTEAFF.

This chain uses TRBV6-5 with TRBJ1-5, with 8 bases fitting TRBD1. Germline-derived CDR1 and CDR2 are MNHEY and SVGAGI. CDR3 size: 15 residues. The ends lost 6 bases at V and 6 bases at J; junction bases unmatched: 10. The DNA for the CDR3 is TGTGCCAGCAGATTGGCAGGGGGCGCGGGTCAGCCCCAGCATTTT. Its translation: CASRLAGGAGQPQHF.

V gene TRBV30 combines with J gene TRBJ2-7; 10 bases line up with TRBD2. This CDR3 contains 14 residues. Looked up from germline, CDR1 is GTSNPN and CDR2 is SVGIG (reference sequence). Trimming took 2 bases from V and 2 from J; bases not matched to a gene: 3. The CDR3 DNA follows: TGTGCCTGGAGTCCGAGCGGGGGGGCCTACGAGCAGTACTTC. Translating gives CAWSPSGGAYEQYF.

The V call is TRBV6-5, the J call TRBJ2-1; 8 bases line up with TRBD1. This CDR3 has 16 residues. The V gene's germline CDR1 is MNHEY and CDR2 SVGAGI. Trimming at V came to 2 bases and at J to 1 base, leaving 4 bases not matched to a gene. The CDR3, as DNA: TGTGCCAGCAGTTACGGAAGACAGGGGTCCTACAATGAGCAGTTCTTC. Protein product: CASSYGRQGSYNEQFF.

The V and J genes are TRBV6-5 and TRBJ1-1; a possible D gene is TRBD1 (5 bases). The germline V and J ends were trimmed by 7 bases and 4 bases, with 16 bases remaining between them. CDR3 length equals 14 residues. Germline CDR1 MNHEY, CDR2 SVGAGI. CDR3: CASTVVWGGTEAFF. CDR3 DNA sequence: TGTGCCAGCACCGTCGTTTGGGGGGGCACTGAAGCTTTCTTT.

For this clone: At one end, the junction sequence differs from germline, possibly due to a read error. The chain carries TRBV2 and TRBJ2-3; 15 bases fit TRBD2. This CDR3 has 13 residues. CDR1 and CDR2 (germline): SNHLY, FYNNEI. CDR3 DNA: TGTGCCAGCCGGACTTCGCGGACTAGCGGGGGGGTATTT. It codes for CASRTSRTSGGVF.

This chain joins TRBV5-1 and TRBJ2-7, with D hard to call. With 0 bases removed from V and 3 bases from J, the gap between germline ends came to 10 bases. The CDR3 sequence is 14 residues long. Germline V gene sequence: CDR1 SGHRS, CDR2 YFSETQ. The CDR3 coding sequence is TGCGCCAGCAGCTTGGGGAGTTTCCACTACGAGCAGTACTTC. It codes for CASSLGSFHYEQYF.

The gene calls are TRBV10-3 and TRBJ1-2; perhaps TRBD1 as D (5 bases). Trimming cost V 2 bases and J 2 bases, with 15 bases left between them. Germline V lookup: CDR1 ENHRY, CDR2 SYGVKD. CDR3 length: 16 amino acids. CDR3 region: CAISERTSKGNYGYTF. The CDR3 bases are TGTGCCATCAGTGAGCGAACTTCCAAGGGGAACTATGGCTACACCTTC.

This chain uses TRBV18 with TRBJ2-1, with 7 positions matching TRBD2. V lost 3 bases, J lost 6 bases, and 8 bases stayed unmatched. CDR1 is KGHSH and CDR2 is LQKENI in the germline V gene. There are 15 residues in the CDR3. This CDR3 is CASSPTSRSPNEQFF. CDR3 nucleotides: TGTGCCAGCTCACCGACTAGCAGGAGTCCCAATGAGCAGTTCTTC.

The CDR3: CASSPGVAGYGYTF. The CDR3 region has the DNA TGTGCCAGCAGCCCAGGGGTCGCCGGGTATGGCTACACCTTC. The chain uses TRBV7-8 and TRBJ1-2; a possible D gene is TRBD1 (6 bases). The CDR3 covers 14 residues. The germline CDR1 and CDR2 sequences are SGHVS and FQNEAQ. V lost 5 bases and J lost 5, with 15 bases in between. Based on the CDR3 plus reference TRBV7-8 and TRBJ1-2, the full variable domain is GAGVSQSPRYKVAKRGQDVALRCDPISGHVSLFWYQQALGQGPEFLTYFQNEAQLDKSGLPSDRFFAERPEGSVSTLKIQRTQQEDSAVYLCASSPGVAGYGYTFGSGTRLTVV.

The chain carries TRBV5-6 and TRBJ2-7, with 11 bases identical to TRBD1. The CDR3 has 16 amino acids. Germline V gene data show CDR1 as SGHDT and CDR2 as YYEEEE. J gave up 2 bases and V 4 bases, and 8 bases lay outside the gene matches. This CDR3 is CASSPPGGQGAYEQYF. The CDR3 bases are TGTGCCAGCAGCCCCCCCGGGGGACAGGGGGCCTACGAGCAGTACTTC.

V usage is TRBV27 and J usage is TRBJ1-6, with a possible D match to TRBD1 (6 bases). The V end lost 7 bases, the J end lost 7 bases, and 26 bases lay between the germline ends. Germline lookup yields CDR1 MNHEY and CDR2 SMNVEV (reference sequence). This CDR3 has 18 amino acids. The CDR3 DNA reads TGTGCCAGCAAACCATATGCCGCGGACAGTTTACACAATTCACCCCTCCACTTT. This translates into CASKPYAADSLHNSPLHF.

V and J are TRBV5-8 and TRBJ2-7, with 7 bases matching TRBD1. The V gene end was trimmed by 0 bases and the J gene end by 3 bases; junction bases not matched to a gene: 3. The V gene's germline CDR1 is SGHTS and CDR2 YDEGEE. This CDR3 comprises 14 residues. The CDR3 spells CASSLGRDSYEQYF. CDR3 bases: TGTGCCAGCAGCTTGGGACGGGACAGCTACGAGCAGTACTTC.

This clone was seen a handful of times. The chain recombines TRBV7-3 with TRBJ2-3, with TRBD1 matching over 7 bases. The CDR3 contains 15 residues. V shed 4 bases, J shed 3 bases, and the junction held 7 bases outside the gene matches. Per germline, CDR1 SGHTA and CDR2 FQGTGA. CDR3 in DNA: TGTGCCAGCAGCTCGACAGGGTATACTACAGATACGCAGTATTTT. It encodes CASSSTGYTTDTQYF.

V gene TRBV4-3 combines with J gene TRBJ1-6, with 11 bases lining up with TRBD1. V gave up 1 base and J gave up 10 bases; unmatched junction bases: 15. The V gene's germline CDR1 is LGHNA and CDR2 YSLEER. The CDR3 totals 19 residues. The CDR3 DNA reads TGCGCCAGCAGCCAAGTTAGAGGGGGGGAGGGGACAGGGGGATCACCCCTCCACTTT. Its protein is CASSQVRGGEGTGGSPLHF.

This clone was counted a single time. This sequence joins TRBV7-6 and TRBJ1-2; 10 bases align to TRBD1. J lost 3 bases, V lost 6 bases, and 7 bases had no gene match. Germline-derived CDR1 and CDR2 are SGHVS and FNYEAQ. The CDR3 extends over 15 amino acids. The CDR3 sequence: CASSSRDRGDYGYTF. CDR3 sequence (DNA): TGTGCCAGCAGTTCGCGGGACAGGGGCGACTATGGCTACACCTTC.

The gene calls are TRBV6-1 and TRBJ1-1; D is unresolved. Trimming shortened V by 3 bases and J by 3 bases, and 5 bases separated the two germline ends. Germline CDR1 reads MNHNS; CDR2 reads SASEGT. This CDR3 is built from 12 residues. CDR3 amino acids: CASSDVYTEAFF. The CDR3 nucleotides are TGTGCCAGCAGTGACGTTTACACTGAAGCTTTCTTT.

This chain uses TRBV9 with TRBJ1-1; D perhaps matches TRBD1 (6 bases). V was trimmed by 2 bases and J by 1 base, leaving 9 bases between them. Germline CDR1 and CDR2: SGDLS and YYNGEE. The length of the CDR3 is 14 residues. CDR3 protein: CASSVGQSNTEAFF. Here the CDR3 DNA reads TGTGCCAGCAGCGTCGGACAGTCGAACACTGAAGCTTTCTTT.

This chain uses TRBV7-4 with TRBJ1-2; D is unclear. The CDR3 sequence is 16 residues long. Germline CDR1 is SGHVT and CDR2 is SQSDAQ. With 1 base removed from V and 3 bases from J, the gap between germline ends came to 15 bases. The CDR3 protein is CASSLVPFRDYYGYTF. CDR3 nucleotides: TGTGCCAGCAGCTTAGTGCCCTTTCGGGATTACTATGGCTACACCTTC.

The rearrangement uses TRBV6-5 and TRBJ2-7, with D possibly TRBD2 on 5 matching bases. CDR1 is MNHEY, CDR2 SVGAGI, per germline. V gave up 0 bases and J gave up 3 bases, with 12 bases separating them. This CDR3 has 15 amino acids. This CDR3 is CASSYSGGSNYEQYF. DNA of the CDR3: TGTGCCAGCAGTTACTCGGGCGGGTCGAACTACGAGCAGTACTTC.

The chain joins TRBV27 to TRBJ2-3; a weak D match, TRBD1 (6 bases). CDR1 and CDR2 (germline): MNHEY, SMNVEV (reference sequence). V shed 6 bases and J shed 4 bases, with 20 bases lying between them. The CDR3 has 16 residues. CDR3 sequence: CASSPRGNLGPDTQYF. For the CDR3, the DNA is TGTGCCAGCAGCCCCAGGGGAAACTTGGGTCCAGATACGCAGTATTTT.

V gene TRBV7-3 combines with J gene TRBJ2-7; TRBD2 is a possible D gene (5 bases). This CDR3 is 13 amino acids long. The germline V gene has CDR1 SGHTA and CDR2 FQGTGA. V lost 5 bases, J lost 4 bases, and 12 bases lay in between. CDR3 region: CASSPRPGYEQYF. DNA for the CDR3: TGTGCCAGCAGCCCCCGACCGGGGTACGAGCAGTACTTC.

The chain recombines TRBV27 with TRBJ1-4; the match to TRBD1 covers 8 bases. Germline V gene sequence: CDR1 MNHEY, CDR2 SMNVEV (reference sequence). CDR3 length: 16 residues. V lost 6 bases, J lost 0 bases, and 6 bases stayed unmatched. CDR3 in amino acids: CASSRTGPSTNEKLFF. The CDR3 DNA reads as TGTGCCAGCAGCCGGACAGGGCCCTCAACTAATGAAAAACTGTTTTTT.

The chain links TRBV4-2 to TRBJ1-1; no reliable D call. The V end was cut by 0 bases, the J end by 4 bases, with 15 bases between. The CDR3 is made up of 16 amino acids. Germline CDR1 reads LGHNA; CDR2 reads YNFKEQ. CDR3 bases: TGTGCCAGCAGCCAAGATTTTCGGAGGTCGGGCACTGAAGCTTTCTTT. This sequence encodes CASSQDFRRSGTEAFF.

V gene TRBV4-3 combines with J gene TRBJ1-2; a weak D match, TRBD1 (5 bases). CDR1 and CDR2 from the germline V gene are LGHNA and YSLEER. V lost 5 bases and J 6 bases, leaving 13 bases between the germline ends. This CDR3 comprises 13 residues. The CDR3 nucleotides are TGCGCCAGCAGCTCCGACAGCCTTAATGGCTACACCTTC. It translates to CASSSDSLNGYTF.

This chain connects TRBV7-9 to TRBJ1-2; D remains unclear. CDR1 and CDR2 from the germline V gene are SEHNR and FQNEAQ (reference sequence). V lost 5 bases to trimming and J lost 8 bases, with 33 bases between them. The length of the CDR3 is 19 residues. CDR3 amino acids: CASSGSGVGHLPRGWGYTF. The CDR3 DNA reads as TGTGCCAGCAGCGGATCCGGTGTAGGTCATCTGCCTCGGGGATGGGGCTACACCTTC.

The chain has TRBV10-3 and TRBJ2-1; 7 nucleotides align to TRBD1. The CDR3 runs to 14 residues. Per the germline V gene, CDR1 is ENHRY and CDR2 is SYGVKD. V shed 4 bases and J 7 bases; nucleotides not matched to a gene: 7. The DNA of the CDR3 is TGTGCCATCAGTGGAGTAGGGGGCATTAATGAGCAGTTCTTC. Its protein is CAISGVGGINEQFF.

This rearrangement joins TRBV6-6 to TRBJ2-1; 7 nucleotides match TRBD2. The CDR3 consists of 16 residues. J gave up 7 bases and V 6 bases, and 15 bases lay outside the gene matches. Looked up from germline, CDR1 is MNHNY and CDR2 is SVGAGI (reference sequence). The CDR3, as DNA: TGTGCCAGCAGGATTCCCATAGCGGGCGCAGGAAATGAGCAGTTCTTC. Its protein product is CASRIPIAGAGNEQFF.

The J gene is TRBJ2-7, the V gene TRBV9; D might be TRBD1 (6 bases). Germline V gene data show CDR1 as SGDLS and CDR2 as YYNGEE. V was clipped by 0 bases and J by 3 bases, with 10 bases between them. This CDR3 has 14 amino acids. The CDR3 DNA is TGTGCCAGCAGCGTAGGTAACAGGGACTACGAGCAGTACTTC. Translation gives CASSVGNRDYEQYF. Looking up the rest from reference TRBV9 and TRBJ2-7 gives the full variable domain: DSGVTQTPKHLITATGQRVTLRCSPRSGDLSVYWYQQSLDQGLQFLIQYYNGEERAKGNILERFSAQQFPDLHSELNLSSLELGDSALYFCASSVGNRDYEQYFGPGTRLTVT.

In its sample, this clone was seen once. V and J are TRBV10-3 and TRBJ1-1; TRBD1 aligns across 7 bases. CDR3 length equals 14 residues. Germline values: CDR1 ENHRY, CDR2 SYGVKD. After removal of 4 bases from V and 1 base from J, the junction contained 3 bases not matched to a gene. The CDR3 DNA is TGTGCCATCAGTGGGGACAGTCCGAACACTGAAGCTTTCTTT. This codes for CAISGDSPNTEAFF.

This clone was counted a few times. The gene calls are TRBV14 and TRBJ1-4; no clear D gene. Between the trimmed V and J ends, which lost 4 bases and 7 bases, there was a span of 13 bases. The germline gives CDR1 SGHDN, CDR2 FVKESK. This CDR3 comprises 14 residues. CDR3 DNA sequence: TGTGCCAGCAGCCGAAACTCTTACAGTGAAAAACTGTTTTTT. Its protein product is CASSRNSYSEKLFF.